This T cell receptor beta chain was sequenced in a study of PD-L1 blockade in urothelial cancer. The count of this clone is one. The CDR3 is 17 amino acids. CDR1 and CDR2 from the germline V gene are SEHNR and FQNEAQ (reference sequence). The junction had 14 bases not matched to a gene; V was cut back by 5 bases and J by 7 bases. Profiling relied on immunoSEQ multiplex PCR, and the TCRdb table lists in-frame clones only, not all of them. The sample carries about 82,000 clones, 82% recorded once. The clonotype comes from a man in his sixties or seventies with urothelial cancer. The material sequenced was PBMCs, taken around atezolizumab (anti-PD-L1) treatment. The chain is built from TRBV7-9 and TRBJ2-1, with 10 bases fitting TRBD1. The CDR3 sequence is CASSPVAGTGVPNEQFF. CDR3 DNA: TGTGCCAGCAGCCCTGTTGCCGGGACAGGGGTTCCTAATGAGCAGTTCTTC. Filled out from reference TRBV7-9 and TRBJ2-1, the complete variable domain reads DTGVSQNPRHKITKRGQNVTFRCDPISEHNRLYWYRQTLGQGPEFLTYFQNEAQLEKSRLLSDRFSAERPKGSFSTLEIQRTEQGDSAMYLCASSPVAGTGVPNEQFFGPGTRLTVL.